This paragraph reports one TCR beta chain. This sample was included in a study of OX40 agonist ivuxolimab in advanced cancers. The CDR3 runs to 15 residues. V shed 1 base and J 7 bases; nucleotides not matched to a gene: 4. Germline lookup yields CDR1 SEHNR and CDR2 FQNEAQ (reference sequence). Sequenced by immunoSEQ multiplex PCR; TCRdb stores in-frame clones only, minus some. The repertoire has approximately 44,000 clones, more than 75% of them found once; the top ten carry approximately 0.39%. The specimen was CD4+ or CD8+ T cells sorted from blood, collected in a trial of the OX40 agonist ivuxolimab. The receptor was isolated from an adult with an advanced solid tumor such as melanoma, head and neck, liver or kidney cancer. The chain joins TRBV7-9 to TRBJ1-6; 7 positions agree with TRBD1. In DNA form, the CDR3 reads TGTGCCAGCAGCTTAGTGCCGACAGGGAATTCACCCCTCCACTTT. This translates into CASSLVPTGNSPLHF.